The source of this TCR beta chain is a study of blood T cells in healthy people across ages. Overall study findings and caveats: Total diversity from one million sequenced T cells was likely underestimated. Compared with aged donors, long-lived donors showed fewer expanded clones, suggesting selection.

V trimming: 3 bases; J trimming: 7 bases; junction bases outside the gene matches: 6. Germline CDR1 reads MNHEY; CDR2 reads SMNVEV (reference sequence). This CDR3 is 14 amino acids long. Per individual sample, total RNA of at least 6 micrograms was extracted. Next came a second PCR, run for about 7 to 12 cycles, which used a sample-barcoded 5' primer along with a J-beta primer mix. TCRdb reprocessed the 5' RACE reads via MiXCR and lists one record per CDR3 protein. The table records over 1,200,000 distinct CDR3 sequences, approximately 63% of them present only once. This clonotype was picked up a small number of times. Its target is not known.

Sequencing was done on a sample of blood. This chain joins TRBV27 and TRBJ2-1; 7 nucleotides align to TRBD2. This clonotype originated in a man aged 18 to 29 in good health. CDR3 amino acids: CASSFTGAGNEQFF. CDR3 in DNA: TGTGCCAGCAGTTTTACGGGAGCGGGAAATGAGCAGTTCTTC.